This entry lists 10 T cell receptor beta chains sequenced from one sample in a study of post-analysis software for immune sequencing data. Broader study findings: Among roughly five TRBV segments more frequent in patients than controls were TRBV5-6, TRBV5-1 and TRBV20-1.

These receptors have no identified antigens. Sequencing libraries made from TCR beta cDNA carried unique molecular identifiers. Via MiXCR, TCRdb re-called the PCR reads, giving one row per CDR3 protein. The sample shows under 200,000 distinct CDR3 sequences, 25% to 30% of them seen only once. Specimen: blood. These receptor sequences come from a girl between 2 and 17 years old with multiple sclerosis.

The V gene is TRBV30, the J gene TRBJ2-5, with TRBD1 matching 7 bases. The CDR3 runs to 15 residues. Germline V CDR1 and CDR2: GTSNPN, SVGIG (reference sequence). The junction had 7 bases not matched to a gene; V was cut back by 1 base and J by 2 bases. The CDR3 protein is CAWSAGTASQETQYF. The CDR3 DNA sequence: TGTGCCTGGAGTGCCGGGACAGCTTCTCAAGAGACCCAGTACTTC. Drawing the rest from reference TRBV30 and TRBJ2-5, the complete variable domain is SQTIHQWPATLVQPVGSPLSLECTVEGTSNPNLYWYRQAAGRGLQLLFYSVGIGQISSEVPQNLSASRPQDRQFILSSKKLLLSDSGFYLCAWSAGTASQETQYFGPGTRLLVL.

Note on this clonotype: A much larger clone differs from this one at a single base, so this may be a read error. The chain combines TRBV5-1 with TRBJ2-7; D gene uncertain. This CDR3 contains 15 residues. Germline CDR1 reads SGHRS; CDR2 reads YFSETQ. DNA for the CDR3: TGCGGCAGCATGCGAAGAACAGAGAGCTCCTACGAGCAGTACTTC. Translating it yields CGSMRRTESSYEQYF.

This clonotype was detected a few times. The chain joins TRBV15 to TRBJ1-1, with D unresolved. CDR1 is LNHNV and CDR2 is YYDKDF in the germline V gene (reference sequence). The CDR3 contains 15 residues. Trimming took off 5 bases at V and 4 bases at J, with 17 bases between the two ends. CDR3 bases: TGTGCCACCAGCCCCAGTTATCCCCTGGGCACTGAAGCTTTCTTT. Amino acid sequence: CATSPSYPLGTEAFF. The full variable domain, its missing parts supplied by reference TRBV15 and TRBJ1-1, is DAMVIQNPRYQVTQFGKPVTLSCSQTLNHNVMYWYQQKSSQAPKLLFHYYDKDFNNEADTPDNFQSRRPNTSFCFLDIRSPGLGDTAMYLCATSPSYPLGTEAFFGQGTRLTVV.

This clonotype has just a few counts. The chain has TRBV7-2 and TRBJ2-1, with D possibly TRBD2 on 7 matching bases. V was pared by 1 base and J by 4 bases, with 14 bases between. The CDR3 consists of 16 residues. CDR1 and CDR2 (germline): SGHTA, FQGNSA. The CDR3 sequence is CASSLGPSGQYNEQFF. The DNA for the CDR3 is TGTGCCAGCAGCTTAGGGCCTAGCGGACAGTACAATGAGCAGTTCTTC. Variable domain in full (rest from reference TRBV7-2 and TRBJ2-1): GAGVSQSPSNKVTEKGKDVELRCDPISGHTALYWYRQSLGQGLEFLIYFQGNSAPDKSGLPSDRFSAERTGGSVSTLTIQRTQQEDSAVYLCASSLGPSGQYNEQFFGPGTRLTVL.

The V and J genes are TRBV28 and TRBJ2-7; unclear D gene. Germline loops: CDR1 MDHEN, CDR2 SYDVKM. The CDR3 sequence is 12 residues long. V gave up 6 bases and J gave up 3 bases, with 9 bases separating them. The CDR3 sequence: CASRALGYEQYF. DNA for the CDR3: TGTGCCAGCAGGGCCCTGGGCTACGAGCAGTACTTC.

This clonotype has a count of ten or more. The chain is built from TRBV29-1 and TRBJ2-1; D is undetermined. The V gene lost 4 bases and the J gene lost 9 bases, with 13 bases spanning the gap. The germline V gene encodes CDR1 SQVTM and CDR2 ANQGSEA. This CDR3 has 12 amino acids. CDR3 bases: TGCAGCGTTGCTTCGGTCTCGGCTGAGCAGTTCTTC. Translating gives CSVASVSAEQFF.

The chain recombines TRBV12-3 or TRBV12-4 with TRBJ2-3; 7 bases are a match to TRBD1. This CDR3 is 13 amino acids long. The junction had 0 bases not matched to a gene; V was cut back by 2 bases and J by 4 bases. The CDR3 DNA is TGTGCCAGCAGTTTAACAGGGGCAGATACGCAGTATTTT. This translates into CASSLTGADTQYF.

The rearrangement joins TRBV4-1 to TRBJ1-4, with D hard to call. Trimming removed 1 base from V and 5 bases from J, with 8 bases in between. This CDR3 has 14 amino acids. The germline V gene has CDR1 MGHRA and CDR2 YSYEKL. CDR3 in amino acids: CASSQGPRNEKLFF. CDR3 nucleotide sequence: TGCGCCAGCAGCCAAGGACCTCGAAATGAAAAACTGTTTTTT.

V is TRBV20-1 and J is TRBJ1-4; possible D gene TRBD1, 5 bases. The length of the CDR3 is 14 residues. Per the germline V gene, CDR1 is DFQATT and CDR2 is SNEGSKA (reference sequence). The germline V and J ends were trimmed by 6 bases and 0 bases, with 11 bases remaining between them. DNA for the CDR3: TGCAGTGCGGAAGACAGAGCAACTAATGAAAAACTGTTTTTT. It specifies CSAEDRATNEKLFF.

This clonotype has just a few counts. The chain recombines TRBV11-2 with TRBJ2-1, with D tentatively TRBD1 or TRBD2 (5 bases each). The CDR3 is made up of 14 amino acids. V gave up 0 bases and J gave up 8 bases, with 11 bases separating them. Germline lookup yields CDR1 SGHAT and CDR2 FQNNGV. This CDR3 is CASSLDVGRDEQFF. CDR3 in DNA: TGTGCCAGCAGCTTAGACGTGGGGCGGGATGAGCAGTTCTTC.